This record looks at one T cell receptor (beta chain) sequence and its context. The data derive from a study of blood T cell repertoires in COVID-19. Study context: Specimens from acute and convalescent COVID-19 originated in the United States, Italy and Spain. In each case, the material was cDNA or gDNA derived from T cells, B-cell-depleted T cells, or PBMCs.

The V segment lost 5 bases and the J segment 7 bases; nucleotides outside the gene matches: 8. The germline CDR1 and CDR2 sequences are MNHEY and SMNVEV (reference sequence). The CDR3 runs to 13 residues. Authors' methods: Amplification with reference gene primers provided the estimates of nucleated cell counts. The method was immunoSEQ multiplex PCR; TCRdb's version includes in-frame clones alone and lacks a portion of them. V and J calls and clone size come straight from that table; D and trimming were deduced from the DNA. The sample lists approximately 350,000 clones, 86% occurring once. This chain connects TRBV27 to TRBJ2-7, with 7 bases that match TRBD1. The sequenced material came from peripheral blood. The clonotype was recovered from a woman aged 55-69 years with COVID-19, enrolled during active disease. The CDR3 DNA follows: TGTGCCAGCAGTGAGACAGGGTTATGGGAGCAGTACTTC. It codes for CASSETGLWEQYF.